This T cell receptor beta chain originates from a study of T-cell memory formation after mild COVID-19. Germline V lookup: CDR1 SGHDN, CDR2 FVKESK. The CDR3 covers 16 residues. The V gene end was trimmed by 2 bases and the J gene end by 13 bases; junction bases not matched to a gene: 17. This clonotype was seen a few times. MiXCR, applied by TCRdb to the 5' RACE reads, yields one record per CDR3 protein. Of around 200,000 distinct CDR3 sequences listed, 10% to 13% were seen once; the top ten hold 3%. The sequencing sample was made of PBMCs or a T cell subset sorted from them (not recorded which). The J gene is TRBJ1-2, the V gene TRBV14; 9 bases match TRBD1. This TCR was sampled from a man aged 18 to 30 who had mild COVID-19 (a few samples of this study predate the infection). Cell type and time point are not known. The CDR3 nucleotides read TGTGCCAGCAGCCAACCCTTCTCAACAGGGGGCGGACCGCCCACCTTC. This translates into CASSQPFSTGGGPPTF.